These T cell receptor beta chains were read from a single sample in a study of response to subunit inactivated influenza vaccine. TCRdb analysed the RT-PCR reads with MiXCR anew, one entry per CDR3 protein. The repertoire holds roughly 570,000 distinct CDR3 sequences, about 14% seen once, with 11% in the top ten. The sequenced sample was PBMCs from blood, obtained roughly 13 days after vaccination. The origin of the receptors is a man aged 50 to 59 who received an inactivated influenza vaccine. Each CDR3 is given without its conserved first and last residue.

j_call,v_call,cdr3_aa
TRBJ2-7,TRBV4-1,ASSQELAGGTYEQY
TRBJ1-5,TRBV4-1,ASSTVTGGGQPQH
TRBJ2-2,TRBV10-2,ASSKRGGVSTGELF
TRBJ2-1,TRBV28,ASRVGREQF
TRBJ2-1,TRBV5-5,ASSSLAGGHNEQF
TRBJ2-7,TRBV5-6,ASSRGDTPYEQY
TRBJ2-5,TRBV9,ASSVGEASETQY
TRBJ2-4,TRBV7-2,ASSSWTSGLAKNIQY
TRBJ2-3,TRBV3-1,ASSDGLAKADTQY
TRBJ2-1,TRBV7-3,ASSLTGEGNEQF
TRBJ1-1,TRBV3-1,ASSQANRNTEAF
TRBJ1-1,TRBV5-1,ASSFSTGIGTEAF
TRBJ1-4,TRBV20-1,SARGQGTREKLF
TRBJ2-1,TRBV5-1,ASTKERGGHEQF
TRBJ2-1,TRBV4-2,ASSQDRWGVGYNEQF